The 18 T cell receptor beta chains reported below all come from one sample, sequenced in a study of cytomegalovirus exposure and HLA in healthy donors (dated by TCRdb to 2016 to 2017). Preparation of the library involved the immunoSEQ multiplex PCR assay. For the multiplex PCR, a mixture combining 60 forward primers for TCR Vbeta segments and 13 reverse primers for TCR Jbeta segments was used. Imported from immuneACCESS, the table was reduced by TCRdb to in-frame sequences with V and J called. These copies leave out some clones; in studies compared against another copy, an unresolved V gene accounts for under half, and the cause of the remainder is not known. This sample comprises more than 110,000 clones, less than 85% of them detected only once. The top ten constitute nearly 7% of the sample. Sequenced input: PBMCs. These receptors all come from a man aged 35-49 years in good health and CMV-seropositive.

The chain links TRBV9 to TRBJ1-2; D gene ambiguous. This CDR3 comprises 15 residues. Deletions cut 4 bases from V and 0 bases from J, with 13 bases between. The germline V gene encodes CDR1 SGDLS and CDR2 YYNGEE. The CDR3, as DNA: TGTGCCAGCAGCATAGATTCGTCTACTAACTATGGCTACACCTTC. It encodes CASSIDSSTNYGYTF.

This clone was detected once. This chain joins TRBV19 and TRBJ1-4; no definite D call. CDR1 LNHDA and CDR2 SQIVND come from the germline V gene (reference sequence). The V end was cut by 5 bases, the J end by 7 bases, with 17 bases between. The CDR3 is made up of 15 amino acids. This chain's CDR3 is CASSSRGGIGEKLFF. As DNA, the CDR3 is TGTGCCAGTAGTTCGAGAGGCGGCATAGGTGAAAAACTGTTTTTT.

V gene TRBV19 combines with J gene TRBJ1-5; D is undetermined. Per germline, CDR1 LNHDA and CDR2 SQIVND (reference sequence). The CDR3 has 14 amino acids. The V gene lost 1 base and the J gene lost 15 bases, with 19 bases spanning the gap. The CDR3 is CASSIGTASTSWHF. The CDR3 DNA sequence: TGTGCCAGTAGTATAGGAACAGCCTCAACTAGCTGGCATTTT.

This chain uses TRBV18 with TRBJ2-5; D is possibly TRBD2 (6 bases). This CDR3 has 13 residues. Per the germline V gene, CDR1 is KGHSH and CDR2 is LQKENI. The ends were cut back, 1 base at V and 5 bases at J, with 8 bases in the middle. The CDR3 bases are TGTGCCAGCTCACCACGCGGGGTGGAGACCCAGTACTTC. Translation gives CASSPRGVETQYF.

CDR3 sequence: CASSASGGPLDTQYF. In DNA, the CDR3 is TGTGCCAGCAGCGCTTCTGGGGGCCCGTTGGATACGCAGTATTTT. The chain recombines TRBV7-2 with TRBJ2-3, with a tentative D call TRBD1 (6 bases). V lost 5 bases to trimming and J lost 6 bases, with 18 bases between them. The CDR3 loop spans 15 amino acids. Germline assignment: CDR1 SGHTA and CDR2 FQGNSA. The complete variable domain, with remaining parts taken from reference TRBV7-2 and TRBJ2-3, reads GAGVSQSPSNKVTEKGKDVELRCDPISGHTALYWYRQSLGQGLEFLIYFQGNSAPDKSGLPSDRFSAERTGGSVSTLTIQRTQQEDSAVYLCASSASGGPLDTQYFGPGTRLTVL.

The genes are TRBV2 and TRBJ1-2, with TRBD1 as a possible D gene (5 bases). The CDR3 extends over 13 amino acids. CDR1 is SNHLY and CDR2 is FYNNEI in the germline V gene. V lost 4 bases and J 5 bases, leaving 11 bases between the germline ends. CDR3 in amino acids: CASSGQIRYGYTF. CDR3 nucleotide sequence: TGTGCCAGCAGTGGACAGATTAGGTATGGCTACACCTTC.

The chain couples TRBV28 to TRBJ1-2; D unresolved. The V gene lost 3 bases and the J gene lost 4 bases, with 9 bases spanning the gap. The germline V gene has CDR1 MDHEN and CDR2 SYDVKM. The CDR3 has 13 amino acids. CDR3 protein: CASSFSELYGYTF. The DNA for the CDR3 is TGTGCCAGCAGTTTTAGCGAGCTCTATGGCTACACCTTC.

J is TRBJ1-3 and V is TRBV30, with 8 positions matching TRBD1. The length of the CDR3 is 14 residues. Germline CDR1 GTSNPN, CDR2 SVGIG (reference sequence). Trimming took 6 bases from V and 7 from J; bases not matched to a gene: 11. The CDR3 DNA is TGTGCCTGCCTGGCGACAGGGGTGTTTAACACCATATATTTT. Its translation: CACLATGVFNTIYF.

The chain employs TRBV7-9 and TRBJ1-2, with a tentative D call TRBD1 (5 bases). This CDR3 comprises 16 residues. Germline V gene sequence: CDR1 SEHNR, CDR2 FQNEAQ (reference sequence). Trimming left V 1 base short and J 2 bases short, with 14 bases between. Here the CDR3 DNA reads TGTGCCAGCAGCTTAGAGGGCAGGGCTTACAACTATGGCTACACCTTC. It codes for CASSLEGRAYNYGYTF.

The chain employs TRBV30 and TRBJ2-5; 7 positions agree with TRBD1. With V trimmed by 1 base and J by 2 bases, 7 bases remained unmatched. CDR3 length: 15 residues. Germline loops: CDR1 GTSNPN, CDR2 SVGIG (reference sequence). The CDR3 is CAWSEPGTEQETQYF. In DNA, the CDR3 is TGTGCCTGGAGTGAACCAGGGACAGAACAAGAGACCCAGTACTTC.

The genes are TRBV30 and TRBJ2-7; possibly TRBD1 for D (6 bases). Trimming took off 0 bases at V and 7 bases at J, with 10 bases between the two ends. The CDR3 contains 12 residues. Germline V CDR1 and CDR2: GTSNPN, SVGIG (reference sequence). The CDR3: CAWSVRGREQYF. The CDR3 nucleotides are TGTGCCTGGAGTGTCAGGGGTAGGGAGCAGTACTTC.

This clone was seen a few times. The chain has TRBV28 and TRBJ1-2; D is possibly TRBD1 (5 bases). Germline lookup yields CDR1 MDHEN and CDR2 SYDVKM. There are 11 residues in the CDR3. Trimming removed 5 bases at V and 7 bases at J, with 8 bases between. CDR3 loop: CASSRGGGYTF. Here the CDR3 DNA reads TGTGCCAGCAGTAGGGGTGGTGGCTACACCTTC.

The V gene is TRBV2, the J gene TRBJ2-3; 11 nucleotides match TRBD1. Germline V CDR1 and CDR2: SNHLY, FYNNEI. J was trimmed by 7 bases and V by 6 bases; bases with no gene match: 6. This CDR3 is 14 amino acids long. The CDR3 loop is CASSRDRGTNTQYF. DNA of the CDR3: TGTGCCAGCAGCCGGGACAGGGGGACAAATACGCAGTATTTT.

This chain links TRBV6-1 with TRBJ1-1, with D maybe TRBD1 (5 bases). The CDR3 covers 13 residues. Germline CDR1 MNHNS, CDR2 SASEGT. V gave up 4 bases and J gave up 0 bases, with 6 bases separating them. CDR3 nucleotide sequence: TGTGCCAGCAGTGGCAGGGTGAACACTGAAGCTTTCTTT. Protein sequence: CASSGRVNTEAFF.

This chain uses TRBV6-5 with TRBJ2-7, with 8 nucleotides matching TRBD1. This CDR3 region has 14 residues. The J segment lost 0 bases and the V segment lost 8 bases, leaving 6 bases of the junction unmatched. The germline V gene encodes CDR1 MNHEY and CDR2 SVGAGI. For the CDR3, the DNA is TGTGCCAGCCGGATCGGACAGGGCTCCTACGAGCAGTACTTC. Translated: CASRIGQGSYEQYF.

The gene calls are TRBV6-1 and TRBJ1-6; 7 nucleotides agree with TRBD1. The length of the CDR3 is 16 residues. Germline CDR1 MNHNS, CDR2 SASEGT. With 3 bases clipped from V and 7 bases from J, the junction kept 9 bases outside the gene matches. The CDR3 loop reads CASSEGRQGGNSPLHF. CDR3 coding DNA: TGTGCCAGCAGTGAGGGTAGACAGGGTGGGAATTCACCCCTCCACTTT.

The genes are TRBV29-1 and TRBJ2-1, with 7 positions matching TRBD2. CDR1 and CDR2 (germline): SQVTM, ANQGSEA. The trim removed 8 bases at V and 7 bases at J, leaving 17 bases unmatched. The CDR3 loop spans 15 amino acids. CDR3 bases: TGCAGCATCTCCTTAGGGGCGGGAGACGGGAATGAGCAGTTCTTC. Encoded protein: CSISLGAGDGNEQFF.

The chain couples TRBV7-2 to TRBJ1-2; possible D gene TRBD1, 5 bases. This CDR3 is 15 amino acids long. Germline V gene sequence: CDR1 SGHTA, CDR2 FQGNSA. Trimming stripped 4 bases from V and 4 bases from J, with 16 bases between. In nucleotides, the CDR3 is TGTGCCAGCAGCTCAGAGGGTCGGGGGGGCTATGGCTACACCTTC. Its protein is CASSSEGRGGYGYTF.